These 22 T cell receptor beta chains came from one sample sequenced in a study of Ad26.COV2.S vaccination and SARS-CoV-2 variants. The protocol was immunoSEQ multiplex PCR, while the TCRdb copy is restricted to in-frame clones and leaves out a portion. This sample has about 350,000 clones, with roughly 81% found just once. Treatment of the sample: 15 to 20 received Ad26.COV2.S at low or high dose, single or two shots; 5 received placebo; per-sample allocation not given. Following the first vaccine or placebo injection, samples were taken on day 63. The material was peripheral blood, obtained in a trial of Ad26.COV2.S vaccine versus placebo. Source of these receptors: a person between 18 and 65 years old who received the Ad26.COV2.S COVID-19 vaccine or a placebo.

The chain joins TRBV24-1 to TRBJ2-6, with no clear D. The CDR3 is made up of 13 amino acids. Trimming removed 4 bases at V and 2 bases at J, with 2 bases between. CDR1 is KGHDR and CDR2 is SFDVKD in the germline V gene. Written as DNA, the CDR3 is TGTGCCACCAGTGAGCCTGGGGCCAACGTCCTGACTTTC. This codes for CATSEPGANVLTF.

This clone was observed a handful of times. The chain employs TRBV6-5 and TRBJ2-5; D call uncertain. V was shortened by 5 bases and J by 2 bases, with 15 bases between the two germline ends. Looked up from germline, CDR1 is MNHEY and CDR2 is SVGAGI. The CDR3 length is 15 residues. The CDR3 sequence is CASSPPNGDQETQYF. DNA for the CDR3: TGTGCCAGCAGTCCACCTAACGGCGATCAAGAGACCCAGTACTTC.

V usage is TRBV5-4 and J usage is TRBJ2-5; possible D gene TRBD1, 5 bases. The CDR3 has 15 residues. CDR1 and CDR2 (germline): SGHNT, YYREEE (reference sequence). V gave up 4 bases and J gave up 5 bases, with 18 bases separating them. The CDR3, as DNA: TGTGCCAGCAGCGACCAGGGCCCGGCTGGGGAGACCCAGTACTTC. This translates into CASSDQGPAGETQYF.

The rearrangement uses TRBV28 and TRBJ2-3; a weak D match, TRBD2 (5 bases). CDR3 length: 15 residues. V was clipped by 4 bases and J by 0 bases, with 11 bases between them. CDR1 is MDHEN, CDR2 SYDVKM, per germline. CDR3 protein: CASSSLGNSTDTQYF. The CDR3, as DNA: TGTGCCAGCAGTTCCCTCGGGAATAGCACAGATACGCAGTATTTT.

The genes are TRBV15 and TRBJ1-6, with a weak D call TRBD1 (5 bases). V shed 3 bases and J shed 10 bases, with 13 bases lying between them. The germline V gene has CDR1 LNHNV and CDR2 YYDKDF (reference sequence). The CDR3 covers 14 residues. The CDR3 loop reads CATSRKTVGSPLHF. The DNA of the CDR3 is TGTGCCACCAGCAGGAAGACAGTTGGGTCACCCCTCCACTTT.

V gene TRBV2 combines with J gene TRBJ2-6, with D unclear. The CDR3 loop spans 16 amino acids. Deletions cut 7 bases from V and 0 bases from J, with 13 bases between. In germline, CDR1 is SNHLY, CDR2 FYNNEI. The CDR3 loop reads CASTGSRSSGANVLTF. Here the CDR3 DNA reads TGTGCCAGCACGGGCAGTAGGAGCTCTGGGGCCAACGTCCTGACTTTC.

The chain employs TRBV2 and TRBJ2-7; 9 bases fit TRBD1. The germline gives CDR1 SNHLY, CDR2 FYNNEI. CDR3 size: 16 residues. The junction had 6 bases not matched to a gene; V was cut back by 2 bases and J by 1 base. CDR3 in amino acids: CASSEFIGQGSYEQYF. CDR3 DNA: TGTGCCAGCAGTGAATTTATTGGACAGGGGTCCTACGAGCAGTACTTC.

The genes are TRBV7-9 and TRBJ2-6, with 7 bases lining up with TRBD1. The trim removed 2 bases at V and 0 bases at J, leaving 4 bases unmatched. Germline V gives CDR1 SEHNR, CDR2 FQNEAQ (reference sequence). This CDR3 is built from 17 residues. CDR3 sequence reads: CASSLRGQYSGANVLTF. CDR3 nucleotides: TGTGCCAGCAGCTTACGGGGACAGTACTCTGGGGCCAACGTCCTGACTTTC.

This chain joins TRBV5-5 and TRBJ1-5, with D unresolved. The CDR3 loop spans 12 amino acids. Germline CDR1 and CDR2: SGHKS and YYEKEE (reference sequence). The germline V and J ends were trimmed by 1 base and 6 bases, with 5 bases remaining between them. CDR3 sequence (DNA): TGTGCCAGCAGCTTGAACAGTCAGCCCCAGCATTTT. It is translated as CASSLNSQPQHF. The full variable domain, its missing parts supplied by reference TRBV5-5 and TRBJ1-5, is DAGVTQSPTHLIKTRGQQVTLRCSPISGHKSVSWYQQVLGQGPQFIFQYYEKEERGRGNFPDRFSARQFPNYSSELNVNALLLGDSALYLCASSLNSQPQHFGDGTRLSIL.

J is TRBJ2-2 and V is TRBV7-2, with 9 bases matching TRBD2. The CDR3 runs 16 residues. Germline values: CDR1 SGHTA, CDR2 FQGNSA. Germline trimming cut 2 bases from V and 4 bases from J; bases unmatched to any gene: 5. This CDR3 reads CASSLTLAGVTGELFF. The CDR3 region has the DNA TGTGCCAGCAGCTTAACCTTAGCGGGGGTCACCGGGGAGCTGTTTTTT.

The V gene is TRBV5-1, the J gene TRBJ1-3; D not certain. CDR3 length: 14 residues. Trimming took off 0 bases at V and 0 bases at J, with 4 bases between the two ends. Germline lookup yields CDR1 SGHRS and CDR2 YFSETQ. The CDR3 nucleotides read TGCGCCAGCAGCTTGGACCGCTCTGGAAACACCATATATTTT. This gives the protein CASSLDRSGNTIYF.

This clone came up a few times. This chain connects TRBV6-2 or TRBV6-3 to TRBJ1-1, with D maybe TRBD1 (5 bases). The CDR3 runs to 15 residues. Germline CDR1 MNHEY, CDR2 SVGEGT. V shed 6 bases and J shed 4 bases, with 18 bases lying between them. The chain's CDR3 is CASSPTRGYGTEAFF. The DNA of the CDR3 is TGTGCCAGCAGCCCGACCCGGGGGTATGGCACTGAAGCTTTCTTT.

This clone was counted a few times. This chain connects TRBV3-1 (or the pseudogene TRBV3-2) to TRBJ2-2; D assignment may be TRBD1 or TRBD2 (5 bases each). The CDR3 is 15 amino acids. V lost 2 bases to trimming and J lost 5 bases, with 12 bases between them. CDR1 is LGHDT and CDR2 is YNNKEL in the germline V gene (reference sequence). CDR3: CASSQTGTRTGELFF. Here the CDR3 DNA reads TGTGCCAGCAGCCAAACCGGGACCCGAACCGGGGAGCTGTTTTTT.

The rearrangement uses TRBV4-3 and TRBJ2-1; D is ambiguous. Per the germline V gene, CDR1 is LGHNA and CDR2 is YSLEER. V lost 2 bases and J lost 9, with 11 bases in between. CDR3 length equals 13 residues. CDR3 protein: CASSQLVSIEQFF. CDR3 coding DNA: TGCGCCAGCAGCCAACTAGTATCTATTGAGCAGTTCTTC.

The CDR3 region has the DNA TGCGCCAGCAGCCAAGACCTCGCGGGAGGGCCCTACAATGAGCAGTTCTTC. Encoded protein: CASSQDLAGGPYNEQFF. This chain links TRBV4-3 with TRBJ2-1, with 9 positions matching TRBD2. Germline lookup yields CDR1 LGHNA and CDR2 YSLEER. Trimming at V came to 0 bases and at J to 2 bases, leaving 5 bases not matched to a gene. There are 17 residues in the CDR3.

This chain connects TRBV24-1 to TRBJ2-5; TRBD2 agrees at 9 bases. V lost 3 bases and J lost 0; bases outside the gene matches: 4. Looked up from germline, CDR1 is KGHDR and CDR2 is SFDVKD. The CDR3 contains 16 residues. The CDR3 loop is CATSDEGTSNQETQYF. CDR3 DNA sequence: TGTGCCACCAGTGATGAGGGGACTAGCAACCAAGAGACCCAGTACTTC.

This chain uses TRBV7-9 with TRBJ1-4; tentatively, D is TRBD1 (6 bases). Trimming stripped 5 bases from V and 7 bases from J, with 17 bases between. The CDR3 spans 15 residues. Germline CDR1 and CDR2: SEHNR and FQNEAQ (reference sequence). The CDR3 spells CASSPTAGAFEKLFF. CDR3 nucleotides: TGTGCCAGCAGCCCCACGGCGGGGGCGTTTGAAAAACTGTTTTTT.

This clone was detected only once. The CDR3 loop reads CASSLKRSSTDTQYF. In DNA form, the CDR3 reads TGTGCCAGCAGCTTAAAACGGTCTAGCACAGATACGCAGTATTTT. The gene calls are TRBV11-3 and TRBJ2-3; D gene ambiguous. The V end lost 2 bases, the J end lost 0 bases, and 9 bases lay between the germline ends. CDR1 SGHNT and CDR2 YENEEA come from the germline V gene. This CDR3 contains 15 residues.

This chain links TRBV6-2 or TRBV6-3 with TRBJ2-1; TRBD2 matches at 11 bases. V gave up 4 bases and J gave up 6 bases; unmatched junction bases: 2. This CDR3 is built from 14 residues. CDR1 is MNHEY, CDR2 SVGEGT, per germline. CDR3 sequence: CASSSLAGANEQFF. CDR3 sequence (DNA): TGTGCCAGCAGTTCACTAGCGGGAGCCAATGAGCAGTTCTTC.

With regard to this clone: Other DNA sequences in the same sample also yield this CDR3. The chain couples TRBV5-1 to TRBJ2-7, with D unclear. The CDR3 consists of 14 residues. Trimming pared 2 bases from V and 0 bases from J, leaving 9 bases between. Germline CDR1 reads SGHRS; CDR2 reads YFSETQ. CDR3 bases: TGCGCCAGCAGCTTAGGGCTAAGCTCCTACGAGCAGTACTTC. This codes for CASSLGLSSYEQYF.

This clone was counted once. The chain has TRBV6-1 and TRBJ2-2, with 7 positions matching TRBD2. Trimming removed 2 bases from V and 4 bases from J; junction bases left unmatched: 1. The CDR3 length is 14 residues. CDR1 MNHNS and CDR2 SASEGT come from the germline V gene. CDR3 region: CASSETSVTGELFF. The CDR3, as DNA: TGTGCCAGCAGTGAAACTAGCGTCACCGGGGAGCTGTTTTTT.

The gene calls are TRBV6-5 and TRBJ2-3; 7 bases fit TRBD2. V shed 4 bases, J shed 3 bases, and the junction held 7 bases outside the gene matches. Looked up from germline, CDR1 is MNHEY and CDR2 is SVGAGI. This CDR3 contains 15 residues. The CDR3 region is CASSLASGLTDTQYF. CDR3 nucleotides: TGTGCCAGCAGTTTGGCTAGCGGATTAACAGATACGCAGTATTTT.